This TCR beta chain stems from a study of CD8+ T cells in alopecia areata. Study details: For the treated group, dosing was oral tofacitinib at 5 to 10 mg twice daily. Findings and limits, study-wide: Compared with normal scalp, lesional scalp had higher clonality and more expanded CD8+ clones.

In the case of this clone: The antigen is undetermined.

CDR3 length: 14 amino acids. CDR1 and CDR2 from the germline V gene are KGHSH and LQKENI. Trimming took 5 bases from V and 11 from J, leaving 19 bases between them. Peripheral blood, together with lesional scalp punch biopsies, was collected from alopecia areata patients. Extracted RNA was reverse transcribed, and the resulting cDNA served as sequencing template. Data came from immunoSEQ multiplex PCR; TCRdb stores just in-frame clones and leaves some out. Of about 150,000 clones listed, roughly 50% are singletons. The gene calls are TRBV18 and TRBJ2-1; D remains unclear. This material consisted of CD4+ T cells sorted from blood, taken at week 0. The sequence came from a human donor with alopecia areata. The CDR3: CASSIPLKDAKQFF. CDR3 in DNA: TGTGCCAGCTCAATCCCGTTAAAGGATGCGAAGCAGTTCTTC.